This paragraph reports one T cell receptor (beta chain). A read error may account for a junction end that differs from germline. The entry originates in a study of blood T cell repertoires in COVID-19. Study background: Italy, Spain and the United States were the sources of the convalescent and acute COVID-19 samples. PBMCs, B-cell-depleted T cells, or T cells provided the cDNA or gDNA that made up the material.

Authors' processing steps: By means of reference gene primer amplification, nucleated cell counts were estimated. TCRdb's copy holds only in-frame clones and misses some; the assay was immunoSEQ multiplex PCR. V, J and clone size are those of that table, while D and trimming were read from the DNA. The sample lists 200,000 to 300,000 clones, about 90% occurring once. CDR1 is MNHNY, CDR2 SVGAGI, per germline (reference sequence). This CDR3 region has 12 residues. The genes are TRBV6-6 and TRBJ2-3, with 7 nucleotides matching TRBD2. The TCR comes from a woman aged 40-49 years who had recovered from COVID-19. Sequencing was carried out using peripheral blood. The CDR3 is CASSPSGASRVF. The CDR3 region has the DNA TGTGCCAGCAGTCCGAGCGGGGCGAGTAGGGTTTTT.